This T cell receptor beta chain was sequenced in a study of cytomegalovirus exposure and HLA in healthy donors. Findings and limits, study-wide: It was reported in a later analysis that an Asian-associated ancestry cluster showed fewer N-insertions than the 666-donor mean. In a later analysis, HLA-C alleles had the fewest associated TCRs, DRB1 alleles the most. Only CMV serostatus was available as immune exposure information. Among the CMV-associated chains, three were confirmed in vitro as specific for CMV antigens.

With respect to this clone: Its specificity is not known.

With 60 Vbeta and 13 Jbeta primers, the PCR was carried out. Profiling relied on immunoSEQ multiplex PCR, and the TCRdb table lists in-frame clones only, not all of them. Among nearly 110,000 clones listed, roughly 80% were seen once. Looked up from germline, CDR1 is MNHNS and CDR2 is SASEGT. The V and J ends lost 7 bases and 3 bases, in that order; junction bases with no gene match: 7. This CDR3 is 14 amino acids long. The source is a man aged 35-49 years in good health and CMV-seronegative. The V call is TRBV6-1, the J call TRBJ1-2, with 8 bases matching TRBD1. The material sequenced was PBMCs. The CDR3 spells CASNGQGADYGYTF. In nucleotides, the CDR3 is TGTGCCAGCAACGGACAGGGTGCGGACTATGGCTACACCTTC.